Listed below are T cell receptor beta chains from one sample, sequenced in a study of human T cells and chemical hapten exposure. MiXCR, applied by TCRdb to the RACE reads, yields one record per CDR3 protein. This table holds around 120,000 distinct CDR3 sequences, about 13% found once. Sequenced material: whole blood, taken in connection with sensitization to the hapten diphenylcyclopropenone (DPC). Every receptor here comes from a young woman with alopecia areata. Some clones in this sample may be carry-over from other donors' samples. Both conserved end residues are part of each CDR3. A D gene is named only where the DNA matches it firmly. Rows give clone size only sometimes, using once, few, many, or a class for an expanded clone.

size | D | J | V | CDR3 | DNA
- | - | TRBJ1-2 | TRBV6-6 | CASSPATVYGYTF | TGTGCCAGCAGTCCCGCGACGGTCTATGGCTACACCTTC
many | - | TRBJ2-2 | TRBV12-3/TRBV12-4 | CASRRRGANTGELFF | TGTGCCAGCAGGCGCCGGGGGGCTAACACCGGGGAGCTGTTTTTT
- | TRBD1 | TRBJ1-2 | TRBV6-5 | CASSLIGTGSNYGYTF | TGTGCCAGCAGTTTGATCGGGACAGGGAGCAACTATGGCTACACCTTC
few | TRBD1 | TRBJ2-2 | TRBV2 | CASSIRDRGRGELFF | TGTGCCAGCAGTATCCGGGACAGGGGCCGCGGCGAGCTGTTTTTT
many | - | TRBJ2-3 | TRBV6-6 | CASSYRDATDTQYF | TGTGCCAGCAGTTACCGGGACGCGACAGATACGCAGTATTTT
- | TRBD2 | TRBJ2-1 | TRBV20-1 | CSAWTSGYNEQFF | TGCAGTGCTTGGACTAGCGGATACAATGAGCAGTTCTTC
- | TRBD2 | TRBJ2-5 | TRBV19 | CASIRTSGEETQYF | TGTGCCAGTATCCGGACTAGCGGGGAAGAGACCCAGTACTTC
few | - | TRBJ2-7 | TRBV27 | CASTPEDYEQYF | TGTGCCAGCACCCCCGAGGACTACGAGCAGTACTTC
- | - | TRBJ2-7 | TRBV20-1 | CSARNFLVTGSSYEQYF | TGCAGTGCTAGAAATTTCTTAGTGACTGGCAGCTCCTACGAGCAGTACTTC
- | TRBD2 | TRBJ2-1 | TRBV29-1 | CSVGLAGERNEQFF | TGCAGCGTTGGACTAGCGGGGGAGAGGAATGAGCAGTTCTTC
- | - | TRBJ1-4 | TRBV5-5 | CASSSGTLGTNEKLFF | TGTGCCAGCAGCTCGGGGACCCTTGGAACTAATGAAAAACTGTTTTTT
- | TRBD1 | TRBJ1-2 | TRBV18 | CASSVKENRGDGYTF | TGTGCCAGCTCCGTAAAGGAGAACAGGGGAGACGGCTACACCTTC
many | TRBD2 | TRBJ2-1 | TRBV6-2/TRBV6-3 | CASSYQQTSGGANEQFF | TGTGCCAGCAGTTACCAACAGACTAGCGGGGGGGCCAATGAGCAGTTCTTC
- | TRBD2 | TRBJ2-3 | TRBV12-3/TRBV12-4 | CASSPWTSGETDTQYF | TGTGCCAGCAGTCCGTGGACTAGCGGGGAGACAGATACGCAGTATTTT
many | - | TRBJ2-5 | TRBV12-3/TRBV12-4 | CASRVTTTKETQYF | TGTGCCAGCAGGGTGACTACAACCAAAGAGACCCAGTACTTC
- | - | TRBJ1-3 | TRBV6-7 | CASSYSAMGSRWAGNTIYF | TGTGCCAGCAGTTACTCGGCCATGGGCTCCCGTTGGGCTGGAAACACCATATATTTT
many | TRBD2 | TRBJ2-3 | TRBV6-1 | CASSEGREAIAQYF | TGTGCCAGCAGTGAGGGGAGGGAGGCTATAGCGCAGTATTTT
few | - | TRBJ1-1 | TRBV5-4 | CASSLTDRMNTEAFF | TGTGCCAGCAGCTTGACTGACAGGATGAACACTGAAGCTTTCTTT
few | - | TRBJ1-3 | TRBV2 | CASTRGLGERIRDTIYF | TGTGCCAGCACCCGGGGTTTAGGGGAGAGAATAAGGGACACCATATATTTT
few | - | TRBJ1-1 | TRBV9 | CASSVVGREGTEAFF | TGTGCCAGCAGCGTAGTAGGCAGGGAGGGGACTGAAGCTTTCTTT
many | - | TRBJ2-3 | TRBV4-3 | CASSTHRSTSTDTQYF | TGCGCCAGCAGCACCCACAGGTCCACTAGCACAGATACGCAGTATTTT
- | - | TRBJ2-1 | TRBV30 | CAWRIWGRGGNEQFF | TGTGCCTGGAGAATCTGGGGCAGGGGTGGCAATGAGCAGTTCTTC
- | TRBD1 | TRBJ2-1 | TRBV3-1 | CASSRKGQGDEQFF | TGTGCCAGCAGCAGAAAAGGACAGGGCGATGAGCAGTTCTTC
- | - | TRBJ1-1 | TRBV5-4 | CASSLSRSWGRVRNTEAFF | TGTGCCAGCAGCTTATCCCGGTCTTGGGGCAGAGTGAGGAACACTGAAGCTTTCTTT
few | - | TRBJ1-5 | TRBV7-2 | CASSLAGSRRQPQHF | TGTGCCAGCAGCTTAGCAGGCTCCCGGAGACAGCCCCAGCATTTT
few | - | TRBJ1-2 | TRBV9 | CASSVADDYGYTF | TGTGCCAGCAGCGTAGCGGATGACTATGGCTACACCTTC
few | - | TRBJ2-2 | TRBV4-2 | CASSQDLVDINTGELFF | TGTGCCAGCAGCCAAGATTTGGTCGACATCAACACCGGGGAGCTGTTTTTT
few | TRBD2 | TRBJ2-3 | TRBV30 | CAWSATSPGLADFVTDTQYF | TGTGCCTGGAGTGCGACTAGCCCGGGACTAGCGGACTTTGTCACAGATACGCAGTATTTT
few | - | TRBJ1-1 | TRBV21-1 | CASSPQTDSNNTEAFF | TGTGCCAGCAGCCCGCAAACGGACAGCAATAACACTGAAGCTTTCTTT